These 9 T cell receptor beta chains came from one sample sequenced in a study of technical replicates of blood from four donors. Profiled with immunoSEQ multiplex PCR; TCRdb holds only in-frame clones, not every one. The data show around 79,000 clones, with 90% to 95% seen just once and 0.25% held by the top ten. The sequenced sample was T cells isolated from PBMCs. All receptors come from a human donor in good health.

This sequence joins TRBV5-1 and TRBJ2-1; D might be TRBD2 (6 bases). The CDR3 length is 14 residues. Looked up from germline, CDR1 is SGHRS and CDR2 is YFSETQ. CDR3: CASQEGDRYNEQFF. The DNA for the CDR3 is TGCGCATCCCAGGAGGGAGATAGGTACAATGAGCAGTTCTTC. The full variable domain, with the rest looked up from reference TRBV5-1 and TRBJ2-1, is KAGVTQTPRYLIKTRGQQVTLSCSPISGHRSVSWYQQTPGQGLQFLFEYFSETQRNKGNFPGRFSGRQFSNSRSEMNVSTLELGDSALYLCASQEGDRYNEQFFGPGTRLTVL.

The chain couples TRBV7-8 to TRBJ1-1, with TRBD1 as a possible D gene (6 bases). The CDR3 covers 14 residues. The germline V and J ends were trimmed by 5 bases and 2 bases, with 12 bases remaining between them. Germline-derived CDR1 and CDR2 are SGHVS and FQNEAQ. In DNA, the CDR3 is TGTGCCAGCAGCCCGACAGGAGGAAACACTGAAGCTTTCTTT. Amino acids: CASSPTGGNTEAFF.

The V gene is TRBV6-5, the J gene TRBJ2-5; D is possibly TRBD2 (6 bases). Germline V gene lookup returns CDR1 MNHEY and CDR2 SVGAGI. This CDR3 has 15 amino acids. Trimming shortened V by 4 bases and J by 5 bases, and 17 bases separated the two germline ends. CDR3 bases: TGTGCCAGCAGTTGGGGGAGAGGGGAGGAGGAGACCCAGTACTTC. It specifies CASSWGRGEEETQYF.

The chain recombines TRBV5-1 with TRBJ1-1; D not resolved. The V gene's germline CDR1 is SGHRS and CDR2 YFSETQ. This CDR3 region has 13 residues. Trimming took off 7 bases at V and 0 bases at J, with 10 bases between the two ends. This chain's CDR3 is CASANLMNTEAFF. CDR3 nucleotide sequence: TGCGCCAGCGCCAACTTAATGAACACTGAAGCTTTCTTT.

This chain's CDR3 is CASSPRQTNTEAFF. In nucleotides, the CDR3 is TGTGCCAGCTCACCACGACAGACAAACACTGAAGCTTTCTTT. The V and J genes are TRBV18 and TRBJ1-1; tentatively, D is TRBD1 (5 bases). Germline CDR1 reads KGHSH; CDR2 reads LQKENI. Trimming left V 1 base short and J 2 bases short, with 8 bases between. CDR3 size: 14 residues.

The chain has TRBV5-1 and TRBJ2-3; D is undetermined. The V gene's germline CDR1 is SGHRS and CDR2 YFSETQ. The CDR3 extends over 15 amino acids. The V gene lost 1 base and the J gene lost 2 bases, with 11 bases spanning the gap. As DNA, the CDR3 is TGCGCCAGCAGCTTGTGGGCAGGTCTCACAGATACGCAGTATTTT. It yields the protein CASSLWAGLTDTQYF.

The J gene is TRBJ1-1, the V gene TRBV5-6; D unclear. Germline V CDR1 and CDR2: SGHDT, YYEEEE. This CDR3 comprises 14 residues. Trimming shortened V by 0 bases and J by 4 bases, and 10 bases separated the two germline ends. This CDR3 reads CASSLELRSTEAFF. For the CDR3, the DNA is TGTGCCAGCAGCTTGGAGCTCCGGAGCACTGAAGCTTTCTTT.

V is TRBV7-8 and J is TRBJ2-2; 9 positions match TRBD2. CDR1 is SGHVS, CDR2 FQNEAQ, per germline. J was trimmed by 0 bases and V by 3 bases; bases with no gene match: 8. This CDR3 has 18 residues. The CDR3 DNA reads as TGTGCCAGCAGCTTTTCCGTAGCGGGAGCAGCGAACACCGGGGAGCTGTTTTTT. Translated: CASSFSVAGAANTGELFF.

The V call is TRBV28, the J call TRBJ1-3, with a possible D match to TRBD1 (5 bases). CDR1 MDHEN and CDR2 SYDVKM come from the germline V gene. The CDR3 runs to 21 residues. V lost 4 bases and J 4 bases, leaving 32 bases between the germline ends. The CDR3 sequence: CASSSIHPTLTASVLGNTIYF. The CDR3 DNA follows: TGTGCCAGCAGTTCTATACACCCAACCTTGACAGCCTCCGTTCTGGGAAACACCATATATTTT.